The sequence of this TCR beta chain was determined in a study of T cells after yellow fever vaccination. Whole-study context: Libraries from low-cell-number fractions were prepared with the SMART-Seq v4 Ultra Low Input RNA kit.

The V segment lost 4 bases and the J segment 6 bases; nucleotides outside the gene matches: 2. Germline assignment: CDR1 MNHNS and CDR2 SASEGT. The CDR3 contains 15 residues. Template switching by 5'RACE produced TCR cDNA, adding a universal primer site and UMIs. TCRdb processed the 5' RACE reads anew with MiXCR; each CDR3 protein has one entry. The sample lists 95,000 to 150,000 distinct CDR3 sequences, roughly 10% occurring once. Whole-study results and caveats: Among all clonotypes, a small share was observed in both CD4 and CD8 compartments. Peaking faster, on day 5 versus 15, the secondary response was nonetheless weaker.

As regards this clonotype: Antigen specificity is unknown.

J is TRBJ2-1 and V is TRBV6-1; 14 bases agree with TRBD2. The sequences come from CD8+ T cells sorted from PBMCs, collected on the day of the yellow fever booster vaccination. The clonotype comes from a man younger than 30 who received the YFV17D yellow fever vaccine. The CDR3: CASSAGTSGSNEQFF. The CDR3 DNA sequence: TGTGCCAGCAGTGCCGGGACTAGCGGGAGCAATGAGCAGTTCTTC.